Below are 29 T cell receptor beta chains sequenced from a single sample in a study of shared clonotypes between healthy human individuals. Sequencing used immunoSEQ multiplex PCR; TCRdb keeps in-frame clones, though not all of them. The sample lists a few million clones; around 90% were seen once. The sample taken for sequencing was naive CD4+ T cells from PBMCs. Documented subset: CD45RA+ positively selected. These receptors all come from a man between 18 and 29 years old in good health. Some clones in this sample may be carry-over from other donors' samples.

The genes are TRBV28 and TRBJ1-5, with TRBD1 matching 7 bases. From germline, CDR1 is MDHEN and CDR2 SYDVKM. Trimming at V came to 5 bases and at J to 7 bases, leaving 14 bases not matched to a gene. This CDR3 spans 16 amino acids. CDR3 in amino acids: CASSAGDSSLWQPQHF. CDR3 nucleotide sequence: TGTGCCAGCAGTGCAGGGGACAGTAGCCTTTGGCAGCCCCAGCATTTT.

The CDR3 region is CASSTRTGFGTDTQYF. The DNA for the CDR3 is TGTGCCAGCAGCACCCGGACAGGGTTTGGCACAGATACGCAGTATTTT. This chain links TRBV5-6 with TRBJ2-3; 8 bases are a match to TRBD1. This CDR3 is built from 16 residues. CDR1 SGHDT and CDR2 YYEEEE come from the germline V gene. V lost 4 bases and J lost 1; bases outside the gene matches: 8.

This chain connects TRBV27 to TRBJ2-3; no clear D. CDR1 and CDR2 from the germline V gene are MNHEY and SMNVEV (reference sequence). CDR3 length: 13 amino acids. The germline V and J ends were trimmed by 5 bases and 9 bases, with 15 bases remaining between them. In DNA form, the CDR3 reads TGTGCCAGCAGTCCCCGGGTGGGCAGGACGCAGTATTTT. It yields the protein CASSPRVGRTQYF.

This sequence joins TRBV11-2 and TRBJ2-1; 7 bases are shared with TRBD1. CDR1 and CDR2 (germline): SGHAT, FQNNGV. The CDR3 has 15 amino acids. J lost 3 bases, V lost 5 bases, and 7 bases had no gene match. The CDR3 nucleotides read TGTGCCAGCAGCCGACAGGGACCCAGCTACAATGAGCAGTTCTTC. Translating gives CASSRQGPSYNEQFF.

This chain joins TRBV29-1 and TRBJ2-6; D gene unclear. The V gene lost 4 bases and the J gene lost 0 bases, with 7 bases spanning the gap. CDR3 length equals 14 residues. Per germline, CDR1 SQVTM and CDR2 ANQGSEA. In DNA form, the CDR3 reads TGCAGCGTTGGATATTCCTCTGGGGCCAACGTCCTGACTTTC. As protein: CSVGYSSGANVLTF.

The chain carries TRBV11-3 and TRBJ2-1; D ambiguous. Germline assignment: CDR1 SGHNT and CDR2 YENEEA. The V end lost 4 bases, the J end lost 7 bases, and 8 bases lay between the germline ends. This CDR3 is built from 12 residues. For the CDR3, the DNA is TGTGCCAGCAGCTCCACTGATAATGAGCAGTTCTTC. Its translation: CASSSTDNEQFF.

This clone was recorded once. The chain uses TRBV5-1 and TRBJ2-3, with D possibly called TRBD1 or TRBD2 (5 bases each). The CDR3 runs to 14 residues. Germline values: CDR1 SGHRS, CDR2 YFSETQ. The V end lost 5 bases, the J end lost 2 bases, and 12 bases lay between the germline ends. The CDR3 reads CASRKTGTTDTQYF. CDR3 DNA: TGCGCCAGCAGGAAGACGGGGACCACAGATACGCAGTATTTT.

The genes are TRBV2 and TRBJ2-7; 11 nucleotides align to TRBD2. CDR1 and CDR2 from the germline V gene are SNHLY and FYNNEI. After removal of 1 base from V and 7 bases from J, the junction contained 12 bases not matched to a gene. The CDR3 is 17 residues long. The CDR3, as DNA: TGTGCCAGCAGTGAAGAACTAGCGGGAGTACCAGATACTGAGCAGTACTTC. It encodes CASSEELAGVPDTEQYF.

This sequence joins TRBV5-1 and TRBJ1-1; TRBD1 is a possible D gene (5 bases). CDR1 and CDR2 from the germline V gene are SGHRS and YFSETQ. Trimming took 4 bases from V and 1 from J, leaving 14 bases between them. The CDR3 is 15 amino acids. CDR3: CASSPQGGGNTEAFF. CDR3 nucleotides: TGCGCCAGCAGCCCCCAGGGAGGAGGGAACACTGAAGCTTTCTTT.

As concerns this clone: Other DNA variants within this sample encode the same CDR3. This sequence joins TRBV4-3 and TRBJ2-7; D gene uncertain. In germline, CDR1 is LGHNA, CDR2 YSLEER. The germline V and J ends were trimmed by 0 bases and 6 bases, with 9 bases remaining between them. The CDR3 is 13 amino acids. This CDR3 reads CASSQDRGFEQYF. The CDR3 coding sequence is TGCGCCAGCAGCCAAGATCGAGGATTCGAGCAGTACTTC.

V gene TRBV5-1 combines with J gene TRBJ2-3, with a tentative D call TRBD1 (6 bases). Germline V gene lookup returns CDR1 SGHRS and CDR2 YFSETQ. V lost 5 bases and J 2 bases, leaving 12 bases between the germline ends. This CDR3 is built from 14 residues. In DNA, the CDR3 is TGCGCCAGCAGTAAACAGGGCCCCACAGATACGCAGTATTTT. This gives the protein CASSKQGPTDTQYF.

This chain joins TRBV19 and TRBJ2-3; D is unclear. Germline V gives CDR1 LNHDA, CDR2 SQIVND (reference sequence). The CDR3 extends over 17 amino acids. Trimming left V 5 bases short and J 0 bases short, with 18 bases between. The CDR3 loop reads CASSPPPNTSSTDTQYF. The CDR3 nucleotides read TGTGCCAGTAGTCCTCCGCCAAACACCTCTAGCACAGATACGCAGTATTTT.

The chain carries TRBV29-1 and TRBJ2-3, with D uncertain. The germline V gene encodes CDR1 SQVTM and CDR2 ANQGSEA. Trimming shortened V by 6 bases and J by 0 bases, and 16 bases separated the two germline ends. The CDR3 extends over 15 amino acids. CDR3 amino acids: CSVQGFSSSTDTQYF. The CDR3 DNA is TGCAGCGTCCAAGGGTTCTCTTCTAGCACAGATACGCAGTATTTT.

The table lists this clone with a count of one. Written as DNA, the CDR3 is TGTGCCAGCAGCTTACAGCTAGCGGGAGGCACCGGGGAGCTGTTTTTT. This encodes CASSLQLAGGTGELFF. This chain uses TRBV7-3 with TRBJ2-2; 11 bases match TRBD2. The germline CDR1 and CDR2 sequences are SGHTA and FQGTGA. There are 16 residues in the CDR3. V shed 2 bases and J 4 bases; nucleotides not matched to a gene: 3.

CDR3 sequence reads: CASSRWRTSGPRGYNEQFF. CDR3 in DNA: TGTGCCAGCAGCCGTTGGAGGACTAGCGGTCCAAGGGGTTACAATGAGCAGTTCTTC. The rearrangement joins TRBV7-2 to TRBJ2-1; 10 bases are a match to TRBD2. The length of the CDR3 is 19 residues. Germline V CDR1 and CDR2: SGHTA, FQGNSA. J lost 4 bases, V lost 5 bases, and 17 bases had no gene match.

This rearrangement joins TRBV27 to TRBJ2-7; 8 bases are a match to TRBD1. Germline V gene lookup returns CDR1 MNHEY and CDR2 SMNVEV (reference sequence). V was clipped by 8 bases and J by 10 bases; unmatched bases: 19. The CDR3 covers 15 residues. DNA for the CDR3: TGTGCCAGCGGTTCGGGGACCGGGACAGGACCGATTCAGTACTTC. It codes for CASGSGTGTGPIQYF.

The chain links TRBV30 to TRBJ1-1; TRBD1 is a possible D gene (5 bases). Germline V gene sequence: CDR1 GTSNPN, CDR2 SVGIG (reference sequence). The V end lost 8 bases, the J end lost 11 bases, and 18 bases lay between the germline ends. The CDR3 sequence is 11 residues long. CDR3 residues: CARRDPRGAFF. The CDR3 bases are TGTGCCCGACGGGACCCCCGGGGCGCTTTCTTT.

About this clone: Other DNA sequences in the same sample also yield this CDR3. The chain is built from TRBV5-1 and TRBJ2-3; D unclear. V gave up 1 base and J gave up 1 base, with 7 bases separating them. Germline loops: CDR1 SGHRS, CDR2 YFSETQ. The CDR3 loop spans 14 amino acids. DNA of the CDR3: TGCGCCAGCAGCTTGATCCCGGGCACAGATACGCAGTATTTT. Translating gives CASSLIPGTDTQYF.

This clone came up once. This sequence joins TRBV7-2 and TRBJ2-1; 11 nucleotides agree with TRBD2. Germline V gene data show CDR1 as SGHTA and CDR2 as FQGNSA. CDR3 length: 18 residues. Trimming took 1 base from V and 7 from J; bases not matched to a gene: 12. This chain's CDR3 is CASSLGREYSGRGNEQFF. The DNA for the CDR3 is TGTGCCAGCAGCTTAGGTCGAGAGTATAGCGGGAGGGGTAATGAGCAGTTCTTC.

J is TRBJ2-7 and V is TRBV27; 9 positions match TRBD1. V lost 5 bases to trimming and J lost 6 bases; unmatched junction nucleotides: 11. CDR3 size: 15 residues. Germline assignment: CDR1 MNHEY and CDR2 SMNVEV (reference sequence). DNA of the CDR3: TGTGCCAGCAGTGACCGGGACAGGGTGGTCGGCGAGCAGTACTTC. Amino acids: CASSDRDRVVGEQYF.

This chain uses TRBV19 with TRBJ2-3; the D is unclear. Germline V gene sequence: CDR1 LNHDA, CDR2 SQIVND (reference sequence). Trimming pared 2 bases from V and 1 base from J, leaving 13 bases between. CDR3 length: 16 amino acids. CDR3 coding DNA: TGTGCCAGTAGTATACGCGGACCGATCCGCACAGATACGCAGTATTTT. Amino acid sequence: CASSIRGPIRTDTQYF.

Comment on this clone: The same CDR3 is also encoded by other DNA sequences in this sample. The V gene is TRBV27, the J gene TRBJ2-6; D is ambiguous. The V and J ends lost 5 bases and 0 bases respectively, with 2 bases between them. Germline loops: CDR1 MNHEY, CDR2 SMNVEV (reference sequence). There are 13 residues in the CDR3. As DNA, the CDR3 is TGTGCCAGCAGTCCCTCTGGGGCCAACGTCCTGACTTTC. Translated: CASSPSGANVLTF. The full variable domain, in which reference TRBV27 and TRBJ2-6 provide the parts outside the CDR3, is EAQVTQNPRYLITVTGKKLTVTCSQNMNHEYMSWYRQDPGLGLRQIYYSMNVEVTDKGDVPEGYKVSRKEKRNFPLILESPSPNQTSLYFCASSPSGANVLTFGAGSRLTVL.

The chain recombines TRBV9 with TRBJ2-2; possibly TRBD2 for D (5 bases). Germline assignment: CDR1 SGDLS and CDR2 YYNGEE. V dropped 4 bases and J dropped 3 bases, with 16 bases sitting between them. The CDR3 runs 16 residues. The DNA for the CDR3 is TGTGCCAGCAGCAGAGGGCCTAGGGAAGACACCGGGGAGCTGTTTTTT. This translates into CASSRGPREDTGELFF.

The chain employs TRBV20-1 and TRBJ2-1; unclear D gene. CDR3 length: 11 amino acids. The V gene's germline CDR1 is DFQATT and CDR2 SNEGSKA (reference sequence). Trimming removed 4 bases from V and 7 bases from J, with 8 bases in between. CDR3 coding DNA: TGCAGTGCTATGTACGGGAATGAGCAGTTCTTC. Its translation is CSAMYGNEQFF.

In this sample, this clone turned up once. The CDR3 sequence is CASSLGAREGLGEQYF. For the CDR3, the DNA is TGTGCCAGCAGCCTCGGAGCGCGGGAGGGCCTTGGCGAGCAGTACTTC. This chain connects TRBV7-9 to TRBJ2-7; 9 positions agree with TRBD2. The germline CDR1 and CDR2 sequences are SEHNR and FQNEAQ (reference sequence). The length of the CDR3 is 16 residues. J was trimmed by 6 bases and V by 5 bases; bases with no gene match: 14.

The V and J genes are TRBV7-6 and TRBJ2-6, with unresolved D. The V end was cut by 1 base, the J end by 0 bases, with 4 bases between. The length of the CDR3 is 15 residues. Germline CDR1 SGHVS, CDR2 FNYEAQ. DNA for the CDR3: TGTGCCAGCAGCTTAGATTCCTCTGGGGCCAACGTCCTGACTTTC. Its protein product is CASSLDSSGANVLTF.

Concerning this clone: Different DNA sequences within this sample yield the same CDR3. The gene calls are TRBV9 and TRBJ2-6; TRBD1 might be the D (5 bases). This CDR3 has 15 residues. Trimming took off 2 bases at V and 1 base at J, with 7 bases between the two ends. CDR1 SGDLS and CDR2 YYNGEE come from the germline V gene. In nucleotides, the CDR3 is TGTGCCAGCAGCGTTAAGGGGTCTGGGGCCAACGTCCTGACTTTC. It encodes CASSVKGSGANVLTF.

The chain couples TRBV28 to TRBJ1-4; D unresolved. The CDR3 runs 13 residues. Trimming took off 7 bases at V and 7 bases at J, with 13 bases between the two ends. Per germline, CDR1 MDHEN and CDR2 SYDVKM. This CDR3 reads CASTLRVSEKLFF. CDR3 bases: TGTGCCAGCACCTTAAGGGTCAGTGAAAAACTGTTTTTT. Full variable domain (missing parts from reference TRBV28 and TRBJ1-4): DVKVTQSSRYLVKRTGEKVFLECVQDMDHENMFWYRQDPGLGLRLIYFSYDVKMKEKGDIPEGYSVSREKKERFSLILESASTNQTSMYLCASTLRVSEKLFFGSGTQLSVL.

A single count supports this clone. The chain employs TRBV5-1 and TRBJ2-3; 10 positions agree with TRBD2. Per germline, CDR1 SGHRS and CDR2 YFSETQ. With 7 bases clipped from V and 2 bases from J, the junction kept 10 bases outside the gene matches. The CDR3 covers 16 residues. The CDR3 bases are TGCGCCAGCTCTCAGGGGACTAGCGCATTCACAGATACGCAGTATTTT. Protein product: CASSQGTSAFTDTQYF. Variable domain in full (rest from reference TRBV5-1 and TRBJ2-3): KAGVTQTPRYLIKTRGQQVTLSCSPISGHRSVSWYQQTPGQGLQFLFEYFSETQRNKGNFPGRFSGRQFSNSRSEMNVSTLELGDSALYLCASSQGTSAFTDTQYFGPGTRLTVL.